This record concerns one T cell receptor beta chain sequence. Antigen specificity is unknown. The sample comes from a study of T cell responses to AZD1222 COVID-19 vaccine. Broader study findings: Recipients of AZD1222 seropositive at baseline numbered only five or six. Variant regions that are unmutated are reportedly the target of nearly half of spike-specific TCRs.

Sequencing used immunoSEQ multiplex PCR; TCRdb keeps in-frame clones, though not all of them. The data hold about 150,000 clones, with approximately 90% observed a single time. Germline values: CDR1 MDHEN, CDR2 SYDVKM. Trimming left V 2 bases short and J 4 bases short, with 9 bases between. CDR3 length equals 14 residues. The rearrangement links TRBV28 to TRBJ1-5; D might be TRBD1 (6 bases). This receptor was obtained from an adult who received the AZD1222 COVID-19 vaccine. The sequenced sample was peripheral blood, obtained 28 days after the second AZD1222 dose. DNA for the CDR3: TGTGCCAGCAGTTTAATGACAGGAAATCAGCCCCAGCATTTT. Its protein is CASSLMTGNQPQHF.